Presented here are 3 T cell receptor beta chains from one specimen sequenced in a study of monozygotic twins with inflammatory bowel disease. TCRdb re-called the 5' RACE reads and gives one entry per CDR3 protein, without DNA. This repertoire includes around 97,000 distinct CDR3 sequences. The material sequenced was blood. These receptors originate from a human donor with ulcerative colitis or Crohn's disease, or a healthy co-twin of an affected twin (not recorded which).

J is TRBJ2-1 and V is TRBV7-3; TCRdb calls TRBD1, which cannot be checked without DNA. The V gene's germline CDR1 is SGHTA and CDR2 FQGTGA. The CDR3 consists of 15 residues. CDR3 region: CASSLERAPLLEQFF. Looking up the rest from reference TRBV7-3 and TRBJ2-1 gives the full variable domain: GAGVSQTPSNKVTEKGKYVELRCDPISGHTALYWYRQSLGQGPEFLIYFQGTGAADDSGLPNDRFFAVRPEGSVSTLKIQRTERGDSAVYLCASSLERAPLLEQFFGPGTRLTVL.

The chain carries TRBV12-3 or TRBV12-4 and TRBJ1-5; TCRdb gives TRBD1 as the D gene, but with no DNA this cannot be confirmed. CDR3 size: 13 residues. The CDR3 loop reads CASRIGADQPQHF.

This chain links TRBV14 with TRBJ2-7; TCRdb names TRBD1, which stays unverified in the absence of DNA. The CDR3 is made up of 16 amino acids. Germline lookup yields CDR1 SGHDN and CDR2 FVKESK. CDR3 region: CASSQDPRENSYEQYF.